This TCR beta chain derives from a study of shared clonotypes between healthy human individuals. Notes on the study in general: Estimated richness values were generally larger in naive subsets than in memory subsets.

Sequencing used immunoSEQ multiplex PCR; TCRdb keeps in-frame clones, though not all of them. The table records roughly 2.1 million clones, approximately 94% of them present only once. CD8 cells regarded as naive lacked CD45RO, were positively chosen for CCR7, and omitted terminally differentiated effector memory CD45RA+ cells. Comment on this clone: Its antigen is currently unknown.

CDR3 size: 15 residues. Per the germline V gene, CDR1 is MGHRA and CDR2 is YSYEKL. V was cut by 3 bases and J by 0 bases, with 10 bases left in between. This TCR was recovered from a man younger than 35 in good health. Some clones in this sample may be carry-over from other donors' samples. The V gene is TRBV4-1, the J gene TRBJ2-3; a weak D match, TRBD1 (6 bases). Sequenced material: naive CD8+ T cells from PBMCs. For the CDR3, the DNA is TGCGCCAGCAGCCACAAAACAGGGAGCACAGATACGCAGTATTTT. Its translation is CASSHKTGSTDTQYF.